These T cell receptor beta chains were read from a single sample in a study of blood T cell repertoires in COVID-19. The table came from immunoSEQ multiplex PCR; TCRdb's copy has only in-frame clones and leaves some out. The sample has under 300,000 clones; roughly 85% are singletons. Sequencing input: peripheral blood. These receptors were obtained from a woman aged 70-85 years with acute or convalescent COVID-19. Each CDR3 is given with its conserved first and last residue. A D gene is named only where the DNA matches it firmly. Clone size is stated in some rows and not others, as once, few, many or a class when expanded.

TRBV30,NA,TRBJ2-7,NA,CAWSVRSYEQYF,TGTGCCTGGAGTGTACGGTCCTACGAGCAGTACTTC
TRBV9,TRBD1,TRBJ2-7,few,CASSAWDRGYEQYF,TGTGCCAGCAGCGCTTGGGACAGAGGCTACGAGCAGTACTTC
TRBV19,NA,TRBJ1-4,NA,CASASTGQNEKLFF,TGTGCCAGTGCCTCGACAGGCCAAAATGAAAAACTGTTTTTT
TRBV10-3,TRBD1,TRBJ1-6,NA,CATSGGADSPLHF,TGTGCCACCTCAGGGGGCGCGGATTCACCCCTCCACTTT
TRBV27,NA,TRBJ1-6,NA,CASSLWGSRSPLHF,TGTGCCAGCAGTTTATGGGGCAGTCGTTCACCCCTCCACTTT
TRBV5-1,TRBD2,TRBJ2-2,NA,CASSFALAGNTGELFF,TGCGCCAGCAGCTTCGCACTAGCGGGAAACACCGGGGAGCTGTTTTTT
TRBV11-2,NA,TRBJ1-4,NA,CASSPLGTTNEKLFF,TGTGCCAGCAGCCCCCTCGGGACAACTAATGAAAAACTGTTTTTT
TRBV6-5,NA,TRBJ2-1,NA,CASSDAGEQFF,TGTGCCAGCAGCGACGCGGGGGAGCAGTTCTTC
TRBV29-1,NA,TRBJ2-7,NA,CSVGDTYYEQYF,TGCAGCGTTGGTGACACGTACTACGAGCAGTACTTC
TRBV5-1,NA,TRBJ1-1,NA,CASSYRQRTLNTEAFF,TGCGCCAGCAGCTACCGACAGAGAACATTGAACACTGAAGCTTTCTTT
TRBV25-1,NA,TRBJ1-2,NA,CASSEAPNGYTF,TGTGCCAGCAGTGAAGCCCCTAATGGCTACACCTTC